This T cell receptor beta chain was documented in a study of OX40 agonist ivuxolimab in advanced cancers. Looking at the study overall: Administration of intravenous ivuxolimab to patients occurred every 2 weeks at 0.01 to 10 mg/kg. Study-level results: The authors did not determine the antigen specificity of the expanded peripheral T cells.

Libraries were prepared by immunoSEQ multiplex PCR; TCRdb keeps only in-frame clonotypes and omits some of them. Here the sample spans tens of thousands of clones, 75% to 90% being singletons. CDR1 SGHNT and CDR2 YYREEE come from the germline V gene (reference sequence). V lost 4 bases to trimming and J lost 8 bases, with 21 bases between them. CDR3 length: 15 amino acids. On this clone: Its antigen is unknown.

This material consisted of CD4+ or CD8+ T cells sorted from blood, taken in a trial of the OX40 agonist ivuxolimab. The V gene is TRBV5-4, the J gene TRBJ1-2; perhaps TRBD1 as D (5 bases). This sequence was found in an adult with an advanced solid tumor such as melanoma, head and neck, liver or kidney cancer. The CDR3 DNA follows: TGTGCCAGCAGCCAAGAGCGGGAACCCCGGGGCGGCTACACCTTC. Its protein is CASSQEREPRGGYTF.